The 31 T cell receptor beta chains reported below all come from one sample, sequenced in a study of OX40 agonist ivuxolimab in advanced cancers. Some clones are missing from TCRdb's copy, which holds only in-frame ones; the method was immunoSEQ multiplex PCR. The sample has over 9,000 clones; approximately 80% are singletons. Sample: CD4+ or CD8+ T cells sorted from blood, taken in a trial of the OX40 agonist ivuxolimab. The receptors originated from an adult with an advanced solid tumor such as melanoma, head and neck, liver or kidney cancer.

The sample holds a few counts of this clone. The chain is built from TRBV7-9 and TRBJ1-1; D is ambiguous. The CDR3 covers 15 residues. Germline V gene sequence: CDR1 SEHNR, CDR2 FQNEAQ (reference sequence). V lost 5 bases to trimming and J lost 4 bases, with 17 bases between them. As DNA, the CDR3 is TGTGCCAGCAGCCACGGACCGGGAGCGGGCACTGAAGCTTTCTTT. Its translation is CASSHGPGAGTEAFF. The variable domain in full, with the rest retrieved from reference TRBV7-9 and TRBJ1-1, is DTGVSQNPRHKITKRGQNVTFRCDPISEHNRLYWYRQTLGQGPEFLTYFQNEAQLEKSRLLSDRFSAERPKGSFSTLEIQRTEQGDSAMYLCASSHGPGAGTEAFFGQGTRLTVV.

The chain links TRBV7-6 to TRBJ2-3, with 7 bases identical to TRBD1. Germline CDR1 reads SGHVS; CDR2 reads FNYEAQ. V gave up 3 bases and J gave up 2 bases; unmatched junction bases: 5. The CDR3 contains 15 residues. Here the CDR3 DNA reads TGTGCCAGCAGCTTTCGGGACAGACACACAGATACGCAGTATTTT. This sequence encodes CASSFRDRHTDTQYF.

DNA of the CDR3: TGTGCCTGGGTCGGGTCGGGTTGGGCTTTCTTT. Its translation: CAWVGSGWAFF. The rearrangement joins TRBV30 to TRBJ1-1, with unresolved D. The V end was cut by 5 bases, the J end by 11 bases, with 15 bases between. Germline lookup yields CDR1 GTSNPN and CDR2 SVGIG (reference sequence). CDR3 length: 11 residues.

The V and J genes are TRBV27 and TRBJ2-3; no definite D call. V was pared by 5 bases and J by 8 bases, with 8 bases between. CDR1 and CDR2 (germline): MNHEY, SMNVEV (reference sequence). There are 11 residues in the CDR3. CDR3 loop: CASSMLGTQYF. CDR3 DNA: TGTGCCAGCAGTATGTTGGGTACGCAGTATTTT.

The V and J genes are TRBV11-3 and TRBJ2-7; TRBD2 agrees at 8 bases. The CDR3 is 15 amino acids. The trim removed 4 bases at V and 3 bases at J, leaving 8 bases unmatched. The germline V gene has CDR1 SGHNT and CDR2 YENEEA. DNA of the CDR3: TGTGCCAGCAGCTCCCGGGAGCGGGAGATCTACGAGCAGTACTTC. Translating gives CASSSREREIYEQYF.

About this clone: At one of its ends the junction is not consistent with the germline gene, which may arise from a read error. The chain is built from TRBV5-5 and TRBJ2-1; no firm D call. The CDR3 extends over 14 amino acids. Germline assignment: CDR1 SGHKS and CDR2 YYEKEE (reference sequence). In DNA form, the CDR3 reads TGTGCCGGCAGCTTGGACCGGGCCACCGATGAGCAGTTCTTC. It yields the protein CAGSLDRATDEQFF.

V gene TRBV9 combines with J gene TRBJ2-7; D is uncertain. Germline CDR1 reads SGDLS; CDR2 reads YYNGEE. Trimming removed 0 bases from V and 2 bases from J, with 9 bases in between. The CDR3 runs 14 residues. The CDR3 region has the DNA TGTGCCAGCAGCGTAGTCAGTAAAACCTACGAGCAGTACTTC. It encodes CASSVVSKTYEQYF.

The chain employs TRBV5-6 and TRBJ2-5; either TRBD1 or TRBD2 may fit D (5 bases each). V was pared by 0 bases and J by 5 bases, with 11 bases between. Germline loops: CDR1 SGHDT, CDR2 YYEEEE. This CDR3 spans 14 amino acids. Here the CDR3 reads CASSLVLEGETQYF. Here the CDR3 DNA reads TGTGCCAGCAGCTTGGTACTTGAGGGGGAGACCCAGTACTTC.

The CDR3 DNA reads as TGTGCCAGCAGTCCTTCCGCGGGAATAAAGACCCAGTACTTC. This sequence encodes CASSPSAGIKTQYF. The J gene is TRBJ2-5, the V gene TRBV6-4; D may be TRBD2 (6 bases). CDR1 and CDR2 (germline): MRHNA, SNTAGT. The CDR3 spans 14 residues. V was pared by 5 bases and J by 6 bases, with 16 bases between.

Remarks on this clone: One end of the junction does not line up with germline, which may come from a read error. The gene calls are TRBV6-1 and TRBJ2-7; possibly TRBD1 for D (5 bases). The CDR3 has 15 amino acids. CDR1 is MNHNS, CDR2 SASEGT, per germline. CDR3 coding DNA: TGTGCCAGCAGGGAAGGTAGGGGAAGCTCCTACGAGCAGTACTTC. Translated, it gives CASREGRGSSYEQYF.

A few counts support this clone. The rearrangement links TRBV5-8 to TRBJ1-2, with 9 bases identical to TRBD1. The J segment lost 6 bases and the V segment lost 1 base, leaving 16 bases of the junction unmatched. The CDR3 extends over 18 amino acids. Germline V lookup: CDR1 SGHTS, CDR2 YDEGEE. As DNA, the CDR3 is TGTGCCAGCAGCTTGTGGGGGGGGACAGGGAAGATTGATCATGGCTACACCTTC. It specifies CASSLWGGTGKIDHGYTF.

The chain combines TRBV15 with TRBJ1-1; no clear D gene. CDR1 is LNHNV, CDR2 YYDKDF, per germline (reference sequence). V lost 3 bases and J lost 0, with 11 bases in between. The CDR3 extends over 15 amino acids. The CDR3 is CATSRRGLMNTEAFF. CDR3 sequence (DNA): TGTGCCACCAGCAGGCGGGGATTAATGAACACTGAAGCTTTCTTT.

The gene calls are TRBV6-5 and TRBJ1-5, with D hard to call. This CDR3 has 15 residues. Trimming stripped 2 bases from V and 1 base from J, with 9 bases between. CDR1 and CDR2 (germline): MNHEY, SVGAGI. The CDR3 reads CASSYGWMSNQPQHF. Written as DNA, the CDR3 is TGTGCCAGCAGTTACGGGTGGATGAGCAATCAGCCCCAGCATTTT.

This sequence joins TRBV4-1 and TRBJ1-1; 7 bases are shared with TRBD1. V shed 4 bases, J shed 4 bases, and the junction held 3 bases outside the gene matches. Per the germline V gene, CDR1 is MGHRA and CDR2 is YSYEKL. This CDR3 spans 13 amino acids. The CDR3 bases are TGCGCCAGCAGCCCGACAGGGCCCACTGAAGCTTTCTTT. Translation: CASSPTGPTEAFF.

This clone was detected a few times. This likely came from a read error, as a far larger clone is one base away. V gene TRBV5-6 combines with J gene TRBJ2-6, with D uncertain. CDR1 is SGHDT, CDR2 YYEEEE, per germline. This CDR3 has 15 residues. Trimming removed 4 bases at V and 4 bases at J, with 12 bases between. CDR3 in DNA: TGTGCCAGCAGCCCTTTATATCCAGGGGCCAACGTCCTGACTTTC. This encodes CASSPLYPGANVLTF.

The rearrangement joins TRBV15 to TRBJ2-7; D remains unclear. The V end lost 2 bases, the J end lost 6 bases, and 8 bases lay between the germline ends. Germline-derived CDR1 and CDR2 are LNHNV and YYDKDF (reference sequence). The CDR3 runs 12 residues. The CDR3 protein is CATSRSASEQYF. The CDR3 region has the DNA TGTGCCACCAGCAGATCTGCTTCCGAGCAGTACTTC.

The V and J genes are TRBV11-2 and TRBJ1-2; maybe TRBD1 (6 bases). The ends were cut back, 3 bases at V and 3 bases at J, with 11 bases in the middle. Germline V CDR1 and CDR2: SGHAT, FQNNGV. The CDR3 is 14 residues long. CDR3 bases: TGTGCCAGCAGCTTTTTCAGGGGTGACTATGGCTACACCTTC. Translated: CASSFFRGDYGYTF.

This clone appeared a single time. This chain uses TRBV14 with TRBJ2-5; D possibly uses TRBD1 or TRBD2 (5 bases each). The CDR3 covers 16 residues. The V end lost 6 bases, the J end lost 5 bases, and 22 bases lay between the germline ends. Germline CDR1 is SGHDN and CDR2 is FVKESK. The CDR3 DNA reads TGTGCCAGCAGTGAAAGGATTGGCAGGGCGGGTGAGACCCAGTACTTC. Amino acid sequence: CASSERIGRAGETQYF.

V and J are TRBV9 and TRBJ2-3, with 11 bases identical to TRBD2. This CDR3 contains 20 residues. J was trimmed by 2 bases and V by 0 bases; bases with no gene match: 14. The germline gives CDR1 SGDLS, CDR2 YYNGEE. The CDR3 spells CASSVEGVAGGPGDTDTQYF. CDR3 nucleotides: TGTGCCAGCAGCGTAGAAGGGGTAGCGGGGGGGCCAGGCGACACAGATACGCAGTATTTT.

The gene calls are TRBV7-9 and TRBJ2-7, with D perhaps TRBD2 (7 bases). Deletions cut 2 bases from V and 5 bases from J, with 19 bases between. CDR3 size: 16 residues. Germline-derived CDR1 and CDR2 are SEHNR and FQNEAQ (reference sequence). CDR3 in DNA: TGTGCCAGCAGCTTACCACCCGTTGGGGGGGGCGACGAGCAGTACTTC. Translation: CASSLPPVGGGDEQYF.

V usage is TRBV19 and J usage is TRBJ2-2, with D unclear. This CDR3 is built from 11 residues. Trimming cost V 5 bases and J 4 bases, with 2 bases left between them. Germline lookup yields CDR1 LNHDA and CDR2 SQIVND (reference sequence). CDR3 in amino acids: CASSGTGELFF. The CDR3 DNA follows: TGTGCCAGTAGTGGCACCGGGGAGCTGTTTTTT. The whole variable domain, filled in from reference TRBV19 and TRBJ2-2, reads DGGITQSPKYLFRKEGQNVTLSCEQNLNHDAMYWYRQDPGQGLRLIYYSQIVNDFQKGDIAEGYSVSREKKESFPLTVTSAQKNPTAFYLCASSGTGELFFGEGSRLTVL.

In this sample, this clone is medium-sized. J is TRBJ2-2 and V is TRBV27; D may be TRBD1 or TRBD2 (5 bases each). Germline values: CDR1 MNHEY, CDR2 SMNVEV (reference sequence). This CDR3 is 15 amino acids long. Trimming took off 6 bases at V and 3 bases at J, with 14 bases between the two ends. CDR3 amino acids: CASSPEGQHTGELFF. The CDR3 DNA follows: TGTGCCAGCAGCCCCGAGGGGCAGCACACCGGGGAGCTGTTTTTT.

J is TRBJ2-2 and V is TRBV19, with D tentatively TRBD2 (5 bases). This CDR3 has 15 amino acids. V lost 0 bases and J 6 bases, leaving 11 bases between the germline ends. CDR1 and CDR2 (germline): LNHDA, SQIVND (reference sequence). CDR3 amino acids: CASSIDMGVAGELFF. The CDR3 DNA is TGTGCCAGTAGTATAGATATGGGAGTGGCCGGGGAGCTGTTTTTT.

The V call is TRBV5-1, the J call TRBJ1-1; no clear D gene. Trimming pared 0 bases from V and 3 bases from J, leaving 9 bases between. From germline, CDR1 is SGHRS and CDR2 YFSETQ. CDR3 length: 14 amino acids. Here the CDR3 DNA reads TGCGCCAGCAGCTTGGGGGAGGGAGACACTGAAGCTTTCTTT. Translating it yields CASSLGEGDTEAFF.

The genes are TRBV9 and TRBJ2-7; TRBD2 matches 12 bases. V was pared by 4 bases and J by 7 bases, with 9 bases of the junction left unmatched. The CDR3 is 15 amino acids. The germline V gene encodes CDR1 SGDLS and CDR2 YYNGEE. CDR3 sequence reads: CASSQGLAGGGEQYF. The CDR3 DNA reads as TGTGCCAGCAGCCAGGGGCTAGCGGGAGGGGGGGAGCAGTACTTC.

The chain combines TRBV2 with TRBJ1-2; TRBD1 aligns across 8 bases. The V segment lost 5 bases and the J segment 4 bases; nucleotides outside the gene matches: 6. The CDR3 has 14 residues. Looked up from germline, CDR1 is SNHLY and CDR2 is FYNNEI. The CDR3: CASSSRGLGYGYTF. CDR3 coding DNA: TGTGCCAGCAGTAGCAGGGGGCTAGGCTATGGCTACACCTTC.

The J gene is TRBJ1-1, the V gene TRBV19, with D hard to call. Germline V lookup: CDR1 LNHDA, CDR2 SQIVND (reference sequence). V lost 3 bases to trimming and J lost 4 bases, with 12 bases between them. The CDR3 contains 14 residues. This CDR3 reads CASSIKGLRTEAFF. DNA for the CDR3: TGTGCCAGTAGTATTAAAGGGCTCCGCACTGAAGCTTTCTTT.

This chain joins TRBV27 and TRBJ2-2; the D gene is possibly TRBD1 (5 bases). The CDR3 is 13 amino acids. Germline loops: CDR1 MNHEY, CDR2 SMNVEV (reference sequence). Trimming took 6 bases from V and 1 from J, leaving 6 bases between them. CDR3 in amino acids: CASRTGNTGELFF. CDR3 DNA: TGTGCCAGCAGAACAGGGAACACCGGGGAGCTGTTTTTT.

This clone was recorded only once. This rearrangement joins TRBV5-4 to TRBJ2-3; 10 nucleotides align to TRBD2. The germline V gene encodes CDR1 SGHNT and CDR2 YYREEE (reference sequence). This CDR3 is 16 amino acids long. J gave up 8 bases and V 0 bases, and 9 bases lay outside the gene matches. As DNA, the CDR3 is TGTGCCAGCAGCTTGGGACTAGCGGGCCCTCCGGGTACGCAGTATTTT. It codes for CASSLGLAGPPGTQYF.

The CDR3 region is CASSSWGATNEKLFF. For the CDR3, the DNA is TGTGCCAGCAGCTCCTGGGGGGCAACTAATGAAAAACTGTTTTTT. The chain recombines TRBV13 with TRBJ1-4, with D possibly TRBD1 on 5 matching bases. This CDR3 is built from 15 residues. Germline lookup yields CDR1 PRHDT and CDR2 FYEKMQ (reference sequence). V was clipped by 4 bases and J by 0 bases, with 9 bases between them. Combining the CDR3 with reference TRBV13 and TRBJ1-4 gives the whole variable domain AAGVIQSPRHLIKEKRETATLKCYPIPRHDTVYWYQQGPGQDPQFLISFYEKMQSDKGSIPDRFSAQQFSDYHSELNMSSLELGDSALYFCASSSWGATNEKLFFGSGTQLSVL.

This clone was picked up one time. This rearrangement joins TRBV27 to TRBJ2-7; D remains ambiguous. V was cut by 0 bases and J by 3 bases, with 6 bases left in between. Germline CDR1 and CDR2: MNHEY and SMNVEV (reference sequence). This CDR3 has 13 amino acids. CDR3 DNA: TGTGCCAGCAGTTTATCCCCTAGCTACGAGCAGTACTTC. It translates to CASSLSPSYEQYF.